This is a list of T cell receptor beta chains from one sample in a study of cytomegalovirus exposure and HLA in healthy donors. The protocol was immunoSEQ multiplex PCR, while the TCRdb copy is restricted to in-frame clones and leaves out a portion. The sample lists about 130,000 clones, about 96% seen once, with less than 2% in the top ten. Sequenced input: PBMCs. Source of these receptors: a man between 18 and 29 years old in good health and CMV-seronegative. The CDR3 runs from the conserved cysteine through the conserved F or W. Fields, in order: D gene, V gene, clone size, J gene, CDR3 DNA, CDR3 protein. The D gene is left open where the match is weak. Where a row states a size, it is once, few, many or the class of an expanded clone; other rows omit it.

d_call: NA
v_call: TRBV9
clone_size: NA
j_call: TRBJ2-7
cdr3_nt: TGTGCCAGCACCCCATTCCTGAGCGGCTACGAGCAGTACTTC
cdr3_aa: CASTPFLSGYEQYF

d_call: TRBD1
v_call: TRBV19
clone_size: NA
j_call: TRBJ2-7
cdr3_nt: TGTGCCAGTAGTCCATGGACAGGGGAGGCCGAGCAGTACTTC
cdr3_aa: CASSPWTGEAEQYF

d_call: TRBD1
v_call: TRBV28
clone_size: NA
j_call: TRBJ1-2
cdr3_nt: TGTGCCAGCAGCCGCCAGGGGGGCTCTGGCTACACCTTC
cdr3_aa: CASSRQGGSGYTF

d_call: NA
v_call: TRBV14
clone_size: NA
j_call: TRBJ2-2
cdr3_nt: TGTGCCAGCAGCCTTCAGGGAACCGGGGAGCTGTTTTTT
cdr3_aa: CASSLQGTGELFF

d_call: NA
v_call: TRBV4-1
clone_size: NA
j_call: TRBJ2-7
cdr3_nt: TGCGCCAGCAGCCCCCAGGGTTACGAGCAGTACTTC
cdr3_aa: CASSPQGYEQYF

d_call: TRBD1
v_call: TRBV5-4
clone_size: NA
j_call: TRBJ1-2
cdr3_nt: TGTGCCAGCAGACTACAGGGGGCAGGGGGCTACACCTTC
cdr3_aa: CASRLQGAGGYTF

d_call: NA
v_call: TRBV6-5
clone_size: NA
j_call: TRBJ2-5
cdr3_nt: TGTGCCAGCAGTTACGGAGGATTGACGACCCAAGAGACCCAGTACTTC
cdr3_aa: CASSYGGLTTQETQYF

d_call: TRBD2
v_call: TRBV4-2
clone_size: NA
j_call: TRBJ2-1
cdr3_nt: TGTGCCAGCAGCCTTCTGACTAGCGGGAGCAATGAGCAGTTCTTC
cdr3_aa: CASSLLTSGSNEQFF

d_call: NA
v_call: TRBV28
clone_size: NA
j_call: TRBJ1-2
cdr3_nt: TGTGCCAGCAGTCCGAGGGGGACCCACGGCAACTATGGCTACACCTTC
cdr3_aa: CASSPRGTHGNYGYTF

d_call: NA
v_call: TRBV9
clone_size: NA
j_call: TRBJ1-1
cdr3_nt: TGTGCCAGCAGCGTAGCTACGGGATCGGAAGCTTTCTTT
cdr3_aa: CASSVATGSEAFF

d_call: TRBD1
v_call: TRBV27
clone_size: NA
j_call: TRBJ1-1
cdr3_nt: TGTGCCAGCATCCCTGCGGGACAGGGAGTGAACACTGAAGCTTTCTTT
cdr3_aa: CASIPAGQGVNTEAFF

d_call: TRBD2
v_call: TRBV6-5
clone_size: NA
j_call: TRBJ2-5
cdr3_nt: TGTGCCACCGGACTAGCGGGAGGGCCGGGAGAGACCCAGTACTTC
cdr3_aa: CATGLAGGPGETQYF

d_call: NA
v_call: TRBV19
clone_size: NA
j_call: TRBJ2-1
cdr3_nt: TGTGCCAGTAGTGTCGACCCGCGGATCTATGAGCAGTTCTTC
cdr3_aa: CASSVDPRIYEQFF

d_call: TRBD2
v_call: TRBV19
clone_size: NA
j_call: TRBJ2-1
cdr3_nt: TGTGCCAGTACTGAACCTACCGGGACTAGCGGCTACAATGAGCAGTTCTTC
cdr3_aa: CASTEPTGTSGYNEQFF

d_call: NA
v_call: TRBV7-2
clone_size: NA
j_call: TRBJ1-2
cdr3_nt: TGTGCCAGCAGCTTAGCAGCGGGTTCCTATGGCTACACCTTC
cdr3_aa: CASSLAAGSYGYTF

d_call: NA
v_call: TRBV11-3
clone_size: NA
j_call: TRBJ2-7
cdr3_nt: TGTGCCAGCAGCTTAGGCACCCAAACAGCCTACGAGCAGTACTTC
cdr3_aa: CASSLGTQTAYEQYF

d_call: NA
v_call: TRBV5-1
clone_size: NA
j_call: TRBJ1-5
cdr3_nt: TGCGCCAGCAGTTTAGACGGTGCCGGGGGGCAGCCCCAGCATTTT
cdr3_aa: CASSLDGAGGQPQHF

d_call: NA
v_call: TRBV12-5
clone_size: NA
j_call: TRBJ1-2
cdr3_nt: TGTGCTAGTGGTTTGTTCCCAGGGGTTGAAGGCTACACCTTC
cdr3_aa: CASGLFPGVEGYTF

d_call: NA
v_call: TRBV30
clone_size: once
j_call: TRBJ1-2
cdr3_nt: TGTGCCTGGAGTGTAGGGACAAGAAATGGCTACACCTTC
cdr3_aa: CAWSVGTRNGYTF

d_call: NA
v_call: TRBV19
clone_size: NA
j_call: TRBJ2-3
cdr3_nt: TGTGCCAGTAGTCTCCTGTCCACAGATACGCAGTATTTT
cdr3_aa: CASSLLSTDTQYF

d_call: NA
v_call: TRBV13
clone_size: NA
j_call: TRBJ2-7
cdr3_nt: TGTGCCAGCAGCCACTCCGGGAATGGGGTTTTACAGCAGTACTTC
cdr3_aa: CASSHSGNGVLQQYF

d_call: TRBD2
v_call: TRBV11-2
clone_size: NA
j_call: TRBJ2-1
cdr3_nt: TGTGCCAGCAGCTTAGGACGACTAGCGGGAGTTCAGAATGAGCAGTTCTTC
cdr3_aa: CASSLGRLAGVQNEQFF

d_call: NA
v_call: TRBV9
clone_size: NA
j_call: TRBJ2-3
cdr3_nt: TGTGCCAGCAGCTTTGGACACGTCAGCACAGATACGCAGTATTTT
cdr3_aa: CASSFGHVSTDTQYF

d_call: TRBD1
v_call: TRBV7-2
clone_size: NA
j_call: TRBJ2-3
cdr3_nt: TGTGCCAGCAGCTTAGCCCTACAGGGGGCGGGAGATACGCAGTATTTT
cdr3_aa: CASSLALQGAGDTQYF

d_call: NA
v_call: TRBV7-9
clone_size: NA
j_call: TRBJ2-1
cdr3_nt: TGTGCCAGCAGCTTAGCGCCGGTAGACTACAATGAGCAGTTCTTC
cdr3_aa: CASSLAPVDYNEQFF

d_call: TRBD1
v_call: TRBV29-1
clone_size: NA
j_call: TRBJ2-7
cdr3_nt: TGCAGCGTTACGACAGGGGTCCCCTACGAGCAGTACTTC
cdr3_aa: CSVTTGVPYEQYF

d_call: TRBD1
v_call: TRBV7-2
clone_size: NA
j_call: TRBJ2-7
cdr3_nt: TGTGCCAGCAGCCCCCGTCGACAGGGACCCTACGAGCAGTACTTC
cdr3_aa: CASSPRRQGPYEQYF

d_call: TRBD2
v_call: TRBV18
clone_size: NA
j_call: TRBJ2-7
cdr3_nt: TGTGCCAGCTCACCATCTGGACTAGCGGGAGGTTACGAGCAGTACTTC
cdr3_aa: CASSPSGLAGGYEQYF

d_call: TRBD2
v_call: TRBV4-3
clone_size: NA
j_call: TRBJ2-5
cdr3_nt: TGCGCCAGCAGCCCCACACCGGGACTAGCGGGAGCTGGTCTGGAGACCCAGTACTTC
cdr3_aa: CASSPTPGLAGAGLETQYF

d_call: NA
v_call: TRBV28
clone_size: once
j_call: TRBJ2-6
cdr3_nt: TGTGCCAGCAGTTTATATGTGGGCGCTGGGGCCTCTGGGGCCAACGTCCTGACTTTC
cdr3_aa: CASSLYVGAGASGANVLTF

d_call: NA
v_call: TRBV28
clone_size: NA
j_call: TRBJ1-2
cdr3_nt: TGTGCCAGCAGTCCGGTTTGGTCTAACTATGGCTACACCTTC
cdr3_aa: CASSPVWSNYGYTF

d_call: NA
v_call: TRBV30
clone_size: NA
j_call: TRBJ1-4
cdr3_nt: TGTGCCTGGGAACGGGGGACTGCAACTAATGAAAAACTGTTTTTT
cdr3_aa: CAWERGTATNEKLFF

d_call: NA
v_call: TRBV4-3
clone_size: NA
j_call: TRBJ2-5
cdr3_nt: TGCGCCAGCAGTGGAGGGGACCCCTTCCAAGAGACCCAGTACTTC
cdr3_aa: CASSGGDPFQETQYF

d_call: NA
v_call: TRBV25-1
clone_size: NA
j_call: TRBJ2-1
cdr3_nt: TGTGCCAGCAGTTCTCCAGGGGAAAATGAGCAGTTCTTC
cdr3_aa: CASSSPGENEQFF

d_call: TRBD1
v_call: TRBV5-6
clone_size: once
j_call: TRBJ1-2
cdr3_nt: TGTGCCAGCAGCTGGGACAGGAGCGATGGCTACACCTTC
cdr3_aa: CASSWDRSDGYTF

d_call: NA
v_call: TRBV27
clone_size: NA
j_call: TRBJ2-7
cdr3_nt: TGTGCCAGCAGTTTTCAGGGGAATTACGAGCAGTACTTC
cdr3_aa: CASSFQGNYEQYF

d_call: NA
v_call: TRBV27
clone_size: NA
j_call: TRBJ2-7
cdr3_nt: TGTGCCAGCAGGGAGGGGTGGGACCGGACGACTTACGAGCAGTACTTC
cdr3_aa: CASREGWDRTTYEQYF

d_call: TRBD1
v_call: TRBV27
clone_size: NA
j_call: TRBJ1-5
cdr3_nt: TGTGCCAGCAGTCACAGGGGAGGCAATCAGCCCCAGCATTTT
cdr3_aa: CASSHRGGNQPQHF

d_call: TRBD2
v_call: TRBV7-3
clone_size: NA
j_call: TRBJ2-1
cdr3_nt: TGTGCCAGCAGCGAGTTGAGGGGACTAGCAAATGAGCAGTTCTTC
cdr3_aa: CASSELRGLANEQFF

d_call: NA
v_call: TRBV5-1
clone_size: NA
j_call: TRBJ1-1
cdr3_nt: TGCGCCAGCAGCTTGCCGGGAGTTGAAGCTTTCTTT
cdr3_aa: CASSLPGVEAFF

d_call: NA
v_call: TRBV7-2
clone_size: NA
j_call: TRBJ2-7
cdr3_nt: TGTGCCAGCAGTCTAGACGGTGGCGCGAGGCAGTACTTC
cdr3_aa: CASSLDGGARQYF

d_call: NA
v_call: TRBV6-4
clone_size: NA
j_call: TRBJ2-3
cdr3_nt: TGTGCCAGCAGTGCCCGGGACTCAGATACGCAGTATTTT
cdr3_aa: CASSARDSDTQYF

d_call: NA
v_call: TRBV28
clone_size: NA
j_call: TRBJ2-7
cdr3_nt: TGTGCCAGCAGTTTATACGTTGGCGGGTCAGGACTCACCTACGAGCAGTACTTC
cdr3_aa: CASSLYVGGSGLTYEQYF